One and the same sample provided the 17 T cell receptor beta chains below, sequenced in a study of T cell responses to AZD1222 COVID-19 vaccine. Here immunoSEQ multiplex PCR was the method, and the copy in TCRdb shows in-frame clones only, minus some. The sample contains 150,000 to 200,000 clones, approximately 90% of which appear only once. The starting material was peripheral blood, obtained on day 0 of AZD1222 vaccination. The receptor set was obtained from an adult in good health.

The DNA of the CDR3 is TGTGCCAGCAGTTACTCGACACCTCGGTGGACTGAAGCTTTCTTT. Its protein product is CASSYSTPRWTEAFF. The chain combines TRBV6-5 with TRBJ1-1; D remains ambiguous. This CDR3 comprises 15 residues. Germline V gene data show CDR1 as MNHEY and CDR2 as SVGAGI. The germline V and J ends were trimmed by 0 bases and 5 bases, with 13 bases remaining between them.

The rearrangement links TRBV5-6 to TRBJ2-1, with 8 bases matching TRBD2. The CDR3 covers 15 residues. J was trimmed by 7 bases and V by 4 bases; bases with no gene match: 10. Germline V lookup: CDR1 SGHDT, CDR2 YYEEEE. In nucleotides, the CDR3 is TGTGCCAGCAGCATGAGCGGGAGCGGGTTGAATGAGCAGTTCTTC. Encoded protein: CASSMSGSGLNEQFF.

This CDR3 reads CASSTGQITDTQYF. The CDR3 DNA sequence: TGTGCCAGTAGTACCGGACAGATCACAGATACGCAGTATTTT. The chain couples TRBV19 to TRBJ2-3, with D perhaps TRBD1 (6 bases). The CDR3 consists of 14 residues. CDR1 LNHDA and CDR2 SQIVND come from the germline V gene (reference sequence). Between the trimmed V and J ends, which lost 4 bases and 2 bases, there was a span of 10 bases.

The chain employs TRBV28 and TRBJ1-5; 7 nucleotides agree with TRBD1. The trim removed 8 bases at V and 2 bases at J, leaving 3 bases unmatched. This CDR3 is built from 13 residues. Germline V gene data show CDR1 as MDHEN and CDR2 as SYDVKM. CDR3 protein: CASSDRRNQPQHF. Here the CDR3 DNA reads TGTGCCAGCTCGGACAGGCGCAATCAGCCCCAGCATTTT.

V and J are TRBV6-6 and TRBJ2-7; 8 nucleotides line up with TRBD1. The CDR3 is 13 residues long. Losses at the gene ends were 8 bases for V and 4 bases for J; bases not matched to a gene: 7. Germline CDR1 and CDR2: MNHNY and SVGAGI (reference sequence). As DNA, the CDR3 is TGTGCCAGCGGGGGGCAGGGGGCTTACGAGCAGTACTTC. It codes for CASGGQGAYEQYF.

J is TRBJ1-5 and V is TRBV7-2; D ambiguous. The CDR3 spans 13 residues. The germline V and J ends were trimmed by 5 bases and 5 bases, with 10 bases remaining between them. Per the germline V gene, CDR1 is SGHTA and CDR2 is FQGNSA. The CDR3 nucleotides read TGTGCCAGCAGCCCGGGGTATTATCAGCCCCAGCATTTT. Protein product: CASSPGYYQPQHF. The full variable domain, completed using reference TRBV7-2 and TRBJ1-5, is GAGVSQSPSNKVTEKGKDVELRCDPISGHTALYWYRQSLGQGLEFLIYFQGNSAPDKSGLPSDRFSAERTGGSVSTLTIQRTQQEDSAVYLCASSPGYYQPQHFGDGTRLSIL.

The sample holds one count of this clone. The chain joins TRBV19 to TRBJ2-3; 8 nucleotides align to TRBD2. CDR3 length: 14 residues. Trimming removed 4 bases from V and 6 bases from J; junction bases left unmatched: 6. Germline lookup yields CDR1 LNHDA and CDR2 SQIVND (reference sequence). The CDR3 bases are TGTGCCAGTAGTACGAGCGGGAGTGGTGATACGCAGTATTTT. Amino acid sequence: CASSTSGSGDTQYF.

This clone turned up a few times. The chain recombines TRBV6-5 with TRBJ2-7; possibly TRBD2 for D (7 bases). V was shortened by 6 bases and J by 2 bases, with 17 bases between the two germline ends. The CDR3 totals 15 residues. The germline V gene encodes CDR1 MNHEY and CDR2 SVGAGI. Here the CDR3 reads CASRGGGGGPYEQYF. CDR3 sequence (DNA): TGTGCCAGCAGGGGGGGCGGCGGGGGCCCCTACGAGCAGTACTTC.

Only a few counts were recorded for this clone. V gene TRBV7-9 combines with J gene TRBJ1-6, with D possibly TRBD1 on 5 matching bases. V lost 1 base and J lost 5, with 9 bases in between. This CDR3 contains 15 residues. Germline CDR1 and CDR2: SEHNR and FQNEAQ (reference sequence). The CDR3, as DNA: TGTGCCAGCAGCTTAGAGGGGATTGATAATTCACCCCTCCACTTT. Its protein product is CASSLEGIDNSPLHF.

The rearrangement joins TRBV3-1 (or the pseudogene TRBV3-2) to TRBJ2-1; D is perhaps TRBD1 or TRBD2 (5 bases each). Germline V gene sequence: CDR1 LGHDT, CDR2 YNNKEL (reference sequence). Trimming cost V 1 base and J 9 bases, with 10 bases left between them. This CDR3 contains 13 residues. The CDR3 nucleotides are TGTGCCAGCAGCCAAGGTAGGGGAGTTGAGCAGTTCTTC. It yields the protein CASSQGRGVEQFF.

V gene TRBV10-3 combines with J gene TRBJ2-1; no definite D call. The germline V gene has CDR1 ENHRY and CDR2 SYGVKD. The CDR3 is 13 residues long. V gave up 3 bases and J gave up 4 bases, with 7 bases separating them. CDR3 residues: CAISDPRYNEQFF. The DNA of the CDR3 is TGTGCCATCAGTGATCCTCGTTACAATGAGCAGTTCTTC.

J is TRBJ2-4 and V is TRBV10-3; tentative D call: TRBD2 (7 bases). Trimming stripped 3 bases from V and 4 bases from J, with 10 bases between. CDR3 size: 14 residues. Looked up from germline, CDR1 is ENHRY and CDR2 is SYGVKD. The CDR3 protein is CAISERGGKNIQYF. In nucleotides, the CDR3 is TGTGCCATCAGTGAAAGGGGGGGAAAAAACATTCAGTACTTC.

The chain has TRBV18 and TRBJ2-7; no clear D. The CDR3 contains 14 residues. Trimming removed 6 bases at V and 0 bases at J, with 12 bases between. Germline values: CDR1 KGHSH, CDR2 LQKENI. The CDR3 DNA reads TGTGCCAGCTCCCCCCAAGAACACTCCTACGAGCAGTACTTC. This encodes CASSPQEHSYEQYF.

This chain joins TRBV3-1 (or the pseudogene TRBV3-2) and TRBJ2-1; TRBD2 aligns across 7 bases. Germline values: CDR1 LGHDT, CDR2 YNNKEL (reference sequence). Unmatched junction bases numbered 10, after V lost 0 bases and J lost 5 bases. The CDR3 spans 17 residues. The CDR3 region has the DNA TGTGCCAGCAGCCAAGAGGTCGGGCTAGCGGAAAACAATGAGCAGTTCTTC. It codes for CASSQEVGLAENNEQFF.

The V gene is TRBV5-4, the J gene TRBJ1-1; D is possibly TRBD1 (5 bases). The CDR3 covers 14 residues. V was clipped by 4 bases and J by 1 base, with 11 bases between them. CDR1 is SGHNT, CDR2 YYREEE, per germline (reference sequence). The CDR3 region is CASSVGTGNTEAFF. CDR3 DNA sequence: TGTGCCAGCAGCGTGGGGACGGGGAACACTGAAGCTTTCTTT.

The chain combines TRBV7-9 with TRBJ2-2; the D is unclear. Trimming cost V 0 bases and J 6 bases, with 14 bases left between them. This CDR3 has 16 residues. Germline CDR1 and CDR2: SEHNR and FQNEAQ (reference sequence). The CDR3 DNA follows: TGTGCCAGCAGCTTAGCGTCCAGTGACTCCGCCGGGGAGCTGTTTTTT. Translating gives CASSLASSDSAGELFF.

The CDR3 region has the DNA TGTGCCAGCAGCTCCGTCCCGGGACAGGGGGCGCGAGGTCAGCCCCAGCATTTT. This codes for CASSSVPGQGARGQPQHF. The rearrangement joins TRBV7-9 to TRBJ1-5; the match to TRBD1 covers 12 bases. This CDR3 is built from 18 residues. J lost 6 bases, V lost 4 bases, and 13 bases had no gene match. Germline CDR1 and CDR2: SEHNR and FQNEAQ (reference sequence).